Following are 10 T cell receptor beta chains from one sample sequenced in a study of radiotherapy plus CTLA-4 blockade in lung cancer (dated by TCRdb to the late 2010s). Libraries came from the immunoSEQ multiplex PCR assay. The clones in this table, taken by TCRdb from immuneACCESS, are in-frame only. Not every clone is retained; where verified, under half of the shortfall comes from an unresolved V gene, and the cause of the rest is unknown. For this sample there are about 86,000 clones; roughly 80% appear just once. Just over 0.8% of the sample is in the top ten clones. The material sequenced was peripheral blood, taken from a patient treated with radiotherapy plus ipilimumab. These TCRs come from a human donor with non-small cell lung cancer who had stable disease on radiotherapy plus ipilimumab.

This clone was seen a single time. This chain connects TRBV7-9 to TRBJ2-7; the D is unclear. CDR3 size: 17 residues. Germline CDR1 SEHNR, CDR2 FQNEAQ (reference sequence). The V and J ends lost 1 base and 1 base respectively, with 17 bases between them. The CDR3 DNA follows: TGTGCCAGCAGCTTAGTAAATCCGGTGAGTCAGTCCTACGAGCAGTACTTC. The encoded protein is CASSLVNPVSQSYEQYF.

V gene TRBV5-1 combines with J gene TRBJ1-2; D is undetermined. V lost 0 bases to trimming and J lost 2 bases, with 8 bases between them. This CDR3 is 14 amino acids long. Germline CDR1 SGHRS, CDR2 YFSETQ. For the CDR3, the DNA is TGCGCCAGCAGCTTGGAGGCCAGCAACTATGGCTACACCTTC. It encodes CASSLEASNYGYTF.

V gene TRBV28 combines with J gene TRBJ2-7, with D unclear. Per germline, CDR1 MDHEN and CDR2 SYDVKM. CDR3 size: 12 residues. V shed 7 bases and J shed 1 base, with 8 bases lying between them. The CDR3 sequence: CASNLLSYEQYF. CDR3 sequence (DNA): TGTGCCAGCAACCTCCTTTCCTACGAGCAGTACTTC.

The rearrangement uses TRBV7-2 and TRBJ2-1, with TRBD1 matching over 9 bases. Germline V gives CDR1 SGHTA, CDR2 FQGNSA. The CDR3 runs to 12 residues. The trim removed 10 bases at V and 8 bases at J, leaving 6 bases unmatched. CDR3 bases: TGTGCCATCCGGGACAGGGCACATGAGCAGTTCTTC. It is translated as CAIRDRAHEQFF.

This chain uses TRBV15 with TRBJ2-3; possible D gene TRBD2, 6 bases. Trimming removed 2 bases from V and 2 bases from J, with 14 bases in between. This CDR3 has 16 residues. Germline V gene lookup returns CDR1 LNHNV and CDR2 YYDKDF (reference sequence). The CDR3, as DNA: TGTGCCACCAGCAGAAGGTTAGCGGTAACCACAGATACGCAGTATTTT. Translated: CATSRRLAVTTDTQYF.

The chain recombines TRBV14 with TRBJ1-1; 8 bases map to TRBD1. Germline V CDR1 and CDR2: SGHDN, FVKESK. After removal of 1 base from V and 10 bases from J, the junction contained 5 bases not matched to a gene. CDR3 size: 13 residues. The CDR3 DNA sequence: TGTGCCAGCAGCCAAGCGTTAACAGGGGGAGCTTTCTTT. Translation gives CASSQALTGGAFF.

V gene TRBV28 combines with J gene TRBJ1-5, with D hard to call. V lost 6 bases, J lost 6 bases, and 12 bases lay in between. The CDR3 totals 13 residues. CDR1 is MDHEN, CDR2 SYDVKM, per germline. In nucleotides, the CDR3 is TGTGCCAGCAGCTCCCCTGGTCGTCAGCCCCAGCATTTT. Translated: CASSSPGRQPQHF. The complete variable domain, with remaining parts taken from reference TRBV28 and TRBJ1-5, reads DVKVTQSSRYLVKRTGEKVFLECVQDMDHENMFWYRQDPGLGLRLIYFSYDVKMKEKGDIPEGYSVSREKKERFSLILESASTNQTSMYLCASSSPGRQPQHFGDGTRLSIL.

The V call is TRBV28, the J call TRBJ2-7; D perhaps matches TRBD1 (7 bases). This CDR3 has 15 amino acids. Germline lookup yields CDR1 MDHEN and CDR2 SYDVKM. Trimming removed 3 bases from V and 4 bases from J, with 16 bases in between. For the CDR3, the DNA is TGTGCCAGCAGTTTTGCAGGGGGGTCCAGGTACGAGCAGTACTTC. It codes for CASSFAGGSRYEQYF.

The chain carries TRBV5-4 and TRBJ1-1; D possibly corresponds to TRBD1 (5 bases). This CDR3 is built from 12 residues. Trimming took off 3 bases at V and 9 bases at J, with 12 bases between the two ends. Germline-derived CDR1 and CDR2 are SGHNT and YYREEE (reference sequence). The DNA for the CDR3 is TGTGCCAGCAGCTCCGCCGGGGACCAAGCTTTCTTT. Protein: CASSSAGDQAFF.

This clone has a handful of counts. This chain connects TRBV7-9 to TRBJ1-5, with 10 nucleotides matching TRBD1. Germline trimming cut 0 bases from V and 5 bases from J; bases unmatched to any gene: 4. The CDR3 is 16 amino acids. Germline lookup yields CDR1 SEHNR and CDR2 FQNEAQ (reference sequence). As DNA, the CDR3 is TGTGCCAGCAGCTTAGCGCTCGGGACAGGGGATCAGCCCCAGCATTTT. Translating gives CASSLALGTGDQPQHF.